One T cell receptor beta chain is described in this entry. The target antigen is unknown. V was pared by 3 bases and J by 0 bases, with 2 bases of the junction left unmatched. This CDR3 contains 15 residues. The germline V gene encodes CDR1 SGHAT and CDR2 FQNNGV. This specimen belongs to a study of PD-1 blockade in classical Hodgkin lymphoma. Data came from immunoSEQ multiplex PCR; TCRdb stores just in-frame clones and leaves some out. Of over 70,000 clones in the sample, about nine tenths were seen once. No patient escaped relapse after autologous stem cell transplantation, and brentuximab vedotin exposure varied. Notes on the study in general: Compared with healthy donors, newly diagnosed patients reportedly showed lower baseline TCR diversity. In CD4+ cells, TCR diversity went up significantly by C4D1, but in CD8+ cells it did not.

V and J are TRBV11-2 and TRBJ2-3; 8 nucleotides agree with TRBD2. The specimen was peripheral blood mononuclear cells (PBMCs), collected at baseline. The TCR sequence derives from a human donor with classical Hodgkin lymphoma. The CDR3 here is CASSFSGTSTDTQYF. CDR3 nucleotides: TGTGCCAGCAGCTTTAGCGGGACTAGCACAGATACGCAGTATTTT.